This TCR beta chain was recorded in a study of cytomegalovirus exposure and HLA in healthy donors. The overall study: The same platform was used for the 110 or so validation repertoires and the roughly 730 first-cohort repertoires, a later analysis reported. Whole-study findings and limits: According to a subsequent analysis, TCR clusters from the first cohort were inclined to appear together in the 110 or so validation repertoires.

Comment on this clone: What it binds is unknown.

The approximately 120-subject validation cohort, separate from the approximately 670-subject first cohort, included the donors. Libraries were prepared by immunoSEQ multiplex PCR; TCRdb keeps only in-frame clonotypes and omits some of them. The data contain tens of thousands of clones, around 93% of them singletons. The clonotype originates from a man aged 18 to 35 in good health and CMV-seronegative. The sample was PBMCs.

The CDR3 reads CASSPRRDGNTEAFF. The CDR3 region has the DNA TGTGCCAGCAGTCCCCGGAGGGACGGTAACACTGAAGCTTTCTTT. The chain has TRBV28 and TRBJ1-1, with D possibly matching TRBD1 (5 bases). CDR3 size: 15 residues. Germline CDR1 is MDHEN and CDR2 is SYDVKM. Trimming pared 5 bases from V and 2 bases from J, leaving 15 bases between. The complete variable domain, with remaining parts taken from reference TRBV28 and TRBJ1-1, reads DVKVTQSSRYLVKRTGEKVFLECVQDMDHENMFWYRQDPGLGLRLIYFSYDVKMKEKGDIPEGYSVSREKKERFSLILESASTNQTSMYLCASSPRRDGNTEAFFGQGTRLTVV.